This entry describes one TCR beta chain. Data came from immunoSEQ multiplex PCR; TCRdb stores just in-frame clones and leaves some out. In the table there are approximately 500,000 clones, 85% to 90% of which are singletons. This entry comes from a study of blood T cell repertoires in COVID-19. Looking at the study overall: T cells, B-cell-depleted T cells, or PBMCs supplied cDNA or gDNA.

Specimen: peripheral blood. This receptor was taken from a woman aged 50 to 60 with COVID-19, enrolled during active disease.

CDR3 bases: TGTGCCAGCAGGGCAGGGGGTGAAGATTCACCCCTCCACTTT. Translating gives CASRAGGEDSPLHF. This chain links TRBV6-5 with TRBJ1-6, with 7 positions matching TRBD1. CDR1 and CDR2 from the germline V gene are MNHEY and SVGAGI. The CDR3 totals 14 residues. The junction had 7 bases not matched to a gene; V was cut back by 6 bases and J by 8 bases.